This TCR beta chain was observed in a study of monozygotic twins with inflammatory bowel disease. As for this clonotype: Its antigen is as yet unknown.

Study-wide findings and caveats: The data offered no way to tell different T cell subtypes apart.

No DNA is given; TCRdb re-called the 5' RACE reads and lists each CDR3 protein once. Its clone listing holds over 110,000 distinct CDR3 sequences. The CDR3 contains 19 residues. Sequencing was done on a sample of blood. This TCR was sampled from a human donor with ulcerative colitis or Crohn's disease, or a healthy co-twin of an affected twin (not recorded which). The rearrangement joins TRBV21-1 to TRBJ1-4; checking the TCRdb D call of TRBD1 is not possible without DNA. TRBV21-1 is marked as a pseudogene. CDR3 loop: CASSKTPGTGAAENEKLFF.